Each of the 24 T cell receptor beta chains below was sequenced from the same sample in a study of a mutant IDH1 vaccine in newly diagnosed glioma. Time point: week 5, during vaccination. The study gave 300 ug of mutant IDH1 20-mer peptide per vaccine dose, with topical imiquimod. The method was immunoSEQ multiplex PCR; TCRdb's version includes in-frame clones alone and lacks a portion of them. The data hold under 70,000 clones, with approximately 81% observed a single time. These receptors have no identified antigens. The source was PBMCs, collected from a glioma patient whose treatment included an IDH1 peptide vaccine. Source of these receptors: a young man with glioma.

Points on this clone: The junction does not match germline at one end; this may be a read error. The chain carries TRBV15 and TRBJ2-3; D call uncertain. This CDR3 spans 17 amino acids. Germline lookup yields CDR1 LNHNV and CDR2 YYDKDF (reference sequence). The CDR3 DNA reads TGTGCCACCAGCAGAGAGAAGGGTCTGCCTTCCACAGATCCGCAGTATTTT. Translated: CATSREKGLPSTDPQYF.

The V gene is TRBV2, the J gene TRBJ1-1; no clear D gene. The CDR3 has 12 residues. With 3 bases removed from V and 10 bases from J, the gap between germline ends came to 12 bases. Per germline, CDR1 SNHLY and CDR2 FYNNEI. The CDR3 region is CASSEWLMGAFF. CDR3 coding DNA: TGTGCCAGCAGTGAGTGGCTAATGGGAGCTTTCTTT.

The chain employs TRBV5-4 and TRBJ2-7; 8 bases agree with TRBD1. J lost 3 bases, V lost 4 bases, and 12 bases had no gene match. The CDR3 is 16 amino acids. Germline V gene sequence: CDR1 SGHNT, CDR2 YYREEE (reference sequence). CDR3: CASSPLGQDEDYEQYF. CDR3 nucleotide sequence: TGTGCCAGCAGCCCATTGGGACAGGATGAGGACTACGAGCAGTACTTC.

This chain uses TRBV18 with TRBJ2-1, with D maybe TRBD2 (7 bases). Trimming took 4 bases from V and 7 from J, leaving 17 bases between them. Germline V gives CDR1 KGHSH, CDR2 LQKENI. The CDR3 consists of 15 residues. DNA for the CDR3: TGTGCCAGCTCACTACGGACGGGGAGGGGGAATGAGCAGTTCTTC. Protein: CASSLRTGRGNEQFF.

This chain joins TRBV2 and TRBJ1-5; D not certain. Germline assignment: CDR1 SNHLY and CDR2 FYNNEI. V was shortened by 7 bases and J by 3 bases, with 13 bases between the two germline ends. The CDR3 spans 14 residues. The CDR3 reads CASNLLGNNQPQHF. The CDR3, as DNA: TGTGCCAGCAACCTTCTGGGGAACAATCAGCCCCAGCATTTT.

In regard to this clone: Different DNA sequences within this sample yield the same CDR3. CDR3 coding DNA: TGTGCCAGCAGTTACGAGGATAGGGCCGAAGCTTTCTTT. Its translation is CASSYEDRAEAFF. This chain uses TRBV6-5 with TRBJ1-1; D gene ambiguous. The germline gives CDR1 MNHEY, CDR2 SVGAGI. Between the trimmed V and J ends, which lost 2 bases and 8 bases, there was a span of 12 bases. CDR3 length equals 13 residues.

The chain combines TRBV11-2 with TRBJ2-3, with D perhaps matching TRBD1 or TRBD2 (6 bases each). The CDR3 extends over 13 amino acids. CDR1 is SGHAT, CDR2 FQNNGV, per germline. The V gene lost 1 base and the J gene lost 9 bases, with 11 bases spanning the gap. The chain's CDR3 is CASSLVGGNTQYF. The DNA for the CDR3 is TGTGCCAGCAGCTTAGTAGGGGGGAACACGCAGTATTTT.

This chain uses TRBV19 with TRBJ1-4; no clear D gene. The germline V and J ends were trimmed by 6 bases and 7 bases, with 15 bases remaining between them. CDR1 and CDR2 (germline): LNHDA, SQIVND (reference sequence). The CDR3 contains 14 residues. CDR3 residues: CASRPRARGEKLFF. CDR3 DNA: TGTGCCAGTAGGCCCAGAGCCCGGGGTGAAAAACTGTTTTTT.

This clone was counted only a few times. This chain uses TRBV4-1 with TRBJ1-5; D is perhaps TRBD1 (5 bases). The V and J ends lost 1 base and 6 bases respectively, with 13 bases between them. Germline V gives CDR1 MGHRA, CDR2 YSYEKL. The CDR3 has 15 residues. The CDR3 DNA reads as TGCGCCAGCAGCCAAGGATGGAGCGGGACTCAGCCCCAGCATTTT. It specifies CASSQGWSGTQPQHF.

In nucleotides, the CDR3 is TGTGCCAGTAGTATATGGGCCGGGACACTGAACACTGAAGCTTTCTTT. It codes for CASSIWAGTLNTEAFF. The J gene is TRBJ1-1, the V gene TRBV19; tentative D call: TRBD1 (6 bases). Per germline, CDR1 LNHDA and CDR2 SQIVND (reference sequence). V was clipped by 2 bases and J by 0 bases, with 13 bases between them. This CDR3 has 16 amino acids.

In regard to this clone: The junction departs from germline at one end; a sequencing error may be responsible. The same CDR3 is also encoded by other DNA sequences in this sample. The chain combines TRBV30 with TRBJ2-1; 7 bases are a match to TRBD2. The length of the CDR3 is 15 residues. From germline, CDR1 is GTSNPN and CDR2 SVGIG (reference sequence). CDR3 bases: TGTGCTTGGAGTGTACCGTGGCGGGGGTACAATGAGCAGTTCTTC. This encodes CAWSVPWRGYNEQFF.

The chain recombines TRBV19 with TRBJ2-1; TRBD1 is a possible D gene (5 bases). This CDR3 contains 14 residues. Trimming shortened V by 7 bases and J by 7 bases, and 17 bases separated the two germline ends. The germline V gene has CDR1 LNHDA and CDR2 SQIVND (reference sequence). The CDR3, as DNA: TGTGCCAGTAAACCTCAGGGCTTATTGAATGAGCAGTTCTTC. It translates to CASKPQGLLNEQFF.

This chain connects TRBV7-9 to TRBJ2-1, with D uncertain. CDR1 is SEHNR and CDR2 is FQNEAQ in the germline V gene (reference sequence). The CDR3 spans 13 residues. Deletions cut 5 bases from V and 8 bases from J, with 13 bases between. The CDR3 is CASSLKAGYEQFF. CDR3 DNA sequence: TGTGCCAGCAGCCTTAAAGCCGGGTATGAGCAGTTCTTC.

The chain links TRBV4-1 to TRBJ1-6; 12 bases match TRBD1. Losses at the gene ends were 5 bases for V and 10 bases for J; bases not matched to a gene: 6. The length of the CDR3 is 15 residues. Germline V CDR1 and CDR2: MGHRA, YSYEKL. Here the CDR3 DNA reads TGCGCCAGCAGCGACCGGGACAGGGGGCAATCACCCCTCCACTTT. It is translated as CASSDRDRGQSPLHF.

This clone came up once. This rearrangement joins TRBV2 to TRBJ2-7; D possibly corresponds to TRBD1 (6 bases). The CDR3 is 13 residues long. Germline V gene sequence: CDR1 SNHLY, CDR2 FYNNEI. V was shortened by 8 bases and J by 3 bases, with 14 bases between the two germline ends. The CDR3 sequence: CASSRTDLYEQYF. The CDR3 nucleotides are TGTGCCAGCTCTCGGACAGACCTCTACGAGCAGTACTTC.

This sequence joins TRBV28 and TRBJ2-7, with TRBD1 matching 10 bases. The CDR3 length is 15 residues. Germline-derived CDR1 and CDR2 are MDHEN and SYDVKM. V shed 5 bases and J 1 base; nucleotides not matched to a gene: 5. CDR3 loop: CASSLQGQGSYEQYF. CDR3 bases: TGTGCCAGCAGTCTCCAGGGACAGGGGTCCTACGAGCAGTACTTC. The variable domain in full, with the rest retrieved from reference TRBV28 and TRBJ2-7, is DVKVTQSSRYLVKRTGEKVFLECVQDMDHENMFWYRQDPGLGLRLIYFSYDVKMKEKGDIPEGYSVSREKKERFSLILESASTNQTSMYLCASSLQGQGSYEQYFGPGTRLTVT.

This clone was recorded a few times. This rearrangement joins TRBV11-3 to TRBJ1-1; D gene unclear. V lost 0 bases, J lost 2 bases, and 13 bases lay in between. CDR1 SGHNT and CDR2 YENEEA come from the germline V gene. CDR3 length: 16 amino acids. CDR3 sequence reads: CASSLDGRAGNTEAFF. CDR3 DNA: TGTGCCAGCAGCTTAGATGGGAGGGCCGGAAACACTGAAGCTTTCTTT.

This clone turned up a few times. This rearrangement joins TRBV6-1 to TRBJ1-5, with 9 bases that match TRBD1. The CDR3 is 14 residues long. J was trimmed by 4 bases and V by 8 bases; bases with no gene match: 6. Germline assignment: CDR1 MNHNS and CDR2 SASEGT. The CDR3 sequence: CASSGTGNNQPQHF. CDR3 bases: TGTGCCAGCTCCGGGACAGGGAATAATCAGCCCCAGCATTTT.

This chain joins TRBV19 and TRBJ1-2, with D perhaps matching TRBD1 (5 bases). With 3 bases removed from V and 4 bases from J, the gap between germline ends came to 12 bases. Germline V CDR1 and CDR2: LNHDA, SQIVND (reference sequence). The CDR3 is 14 amino acids. The DNA of the CDR3 is TGTGCCAGTAGTATTTGGGGCAGAGGCTATGGCTACACCTTC. It translates to CASSIWGRGYGYTF.

The J gene is TRBJ2-6, the V gene TRBV4-1; TRBD1 matches 7 bases. The CDR3 spans 18 residues. CDR1 and CDR2 from the germline V gene are MGHRA and YSYEKL. The J segment lost 0 bases and the V segment lost 4 bases, leaving 9 bases of the junction unmatched. The CDR3 loop is CASSPRDRLFSGANVLTF. The CDR3 DNA sequence: TGCGCCAGCAGCCCCCGGGACAGACTCTTCTCTGGGGCCAACGTCCTGACTTTC.

V gene TRBV4-2 combines with J gene TRBJ2-7; D gene uncertain. The J call is uncertain, as TRBJ2-5 better fits the DNA end. Germline values: CDR1 LGHNA, CDR2 YNFKEQ. The CDR3 runs to 15 residues. CDR3 DNA sequence: TGTGCCAGCAGCCAAGATGAGCTCGCGAGAGAGACCCAGTACTTC. This translates into CASSQDELARETQYF.

This chain links TRBV14 with TRBJ2-7; D is unclear. The V end was cut by 3 bases, the J end by 7 bases, with 10 bases between. Germline values: CDR1 SGHDN, CDR2 FVKESK. There are 12 residues in the CDR3. CDR3 nucleotides: TGTGCCAGCAGCCATCTCCGTGAAGAGCAGTACTTC. Its translation: CASSHLREEQYF.

This clone was detected once. The gene calls are TRBV10-2 and TRBJ1-1; possibly TRBD1 for D (5 bases). The V and J ends lost 3 bases and 2 bases respectively, with 13 bases between them. This CDR3 region has 15 residues. Germline CDR1 WSHSY, CDR2 SAAADI. The CDR3 loop is CASSETARGNTEAFF. DNA of the CDR3: TGCGCCAGCAGTGAAACCGCGAGGGGAAACACTGAAGCTTTCTTT.

In DNA, the CDR3 is TGTGCCAGCAGTTTAGAGTTCTGCATGTACCAAGAGACCCAGTACTTC. Translated: CASSLEFCMYQETQYF. The chain combines TRBV27 with TRBJ2-5; D is unresolved. From germline, CDR1 is MNHEY and CDR2 SMNVEV (reference sequence). This CDR3 comprises 16 residues. Trimming shortened V by 2 bases and J by 0 bases, and 13 bases separated the two germline ends.